A selection of T cell receptor beta chains follows, all from one sample in a study of blood T cells in healthy people across ages. Via MiXCR, TCRdb re-called the 5' RACE reads, giving one row per CDR3 protein. The sample has roughly 800,000 distinct CDR3 sequences, 36% seen once. Sequencing was done on a sample of blood. The origin of the receptors is a man aged 18 to 35 in good health. Both conserved end residues are part of each CDR3.

v_call	j_call	cdr3_aa
TRBV9	TRBJ2-3	CASSPSGAGDTDTQYF
TRBV7-9	TRBJ2-3	CASSRRTSGIADTQYF
TRBV20-1	TRBJ2-7	CSASGGPTYEQYF
TRBV7-2	TRBJ2-7	CASRPNLGQLRVRIYEQYF
TRBV27	TRBJ2-3	CASSLRAGGMDTQYF
TRBV10-3	TRBJ2-1	CAIASFDEQFF
TRBV5-6	TRBJ2-1	CASSLAPGGPGEQFF
TRBV6-5	TRBJ2-3	CASSYVSTADQRDTQYF
TRBV20-1	TRBJ1-4	CSARVGQGNEKLFF
TRBV4-1	NA	CASSLSRGTGWSEQYF
TRBV7-2	TRBJ2-2	CASSSKTGGTGELFF
TRBV6-2/TRBV6-3	TRBJ2-5	CASSYGWGDQEAQYF
TRBV4-1	NA	CASSQDSPDRGYEQYF
TRBV2	TRBJ2-3	CASRPGQGRTDTPYF
TRBV11-2	TRBJ1-1	CASSQSQGEAFF
TRBV5-6	TRBJ1-6	CASTYYGQGRSPLHF
TRBV14	TRBJ2-1	CASRSLAGVNEQFF
TRBV18	TRBJ2-1	CASSPKGLAGVRVDEQFF
TRBV12-3/TRBV12-4	TRBJ1-4	CASSRASEDMGEKLFF
TRBV6-1	TRBJ2-3	CASSRLFTGGKSTDTQYF
TRBV7-9	TRBJ1-4	CASSPGLSGGREKLFF
TRBV7-9	TRBJ2-5	CASSFYYYSGWTQYF
TRBV20-1	TRBJ2-1	CSARKAGGGEQFF
TRBV12-3/TRBV12-4	TRBJ1-2	CASSPLAGSYGYTF
TRBV15	TRBJ2-3	CATSRRTGSSTDTQYF
TRBV28	TRBJ1-1	CASTSPTSGGNTEAFF
TRBV6-1	TRBJ1-2	CASSPDAAIYGYTF
TRBV7-2	TRBJ2-5	CASSFRRLETQYF
TRBV20-1	TRBJ1-5	CSAFDSSNQPQHF
TRBV15	TRBJ2-5	CATSRDMSAETQYF
TRBV20-1	TRBJ2-5	CSAIRTGLNEQYF
TRBV6-2/TRBV6-3	TRBJ1-1	CASSYRQGGPTEAFF